This T cell receptor beta chain was sequenced during a study of regulatory T cells in long-lasting Graves disease. The CDR3 is 16 residues long. CDR1 LGHNT and CDR2 FRNRAP come from the germline V gene. The V and J ends lost 7 bases and 7 bases, in that order; junction bases with no gene match: 12. Findings of the study overall: Newly diagnosed patients shared more than 750 public clonotypes; persistent patients shared about 2,700.

The sample's time point: newly diagnosed GD, antithyroid drugs for less than 3 months. From RNA extracted from PBMCs, the TCR library was made. On this clonotype: Antigen unknown.

The authors built TCR beta libraries using iRepertoire HTBI primers and Arm-PCR of CDR3 regions. TCRdb itself ran the multiplex PCR reads through MiXCR, one entry per CDR3 protein. This table has around 400,000 distinct CDR3 sequences, about 14% appearing once. This specimen consisted of peripheral blood mononuclear cells (PBMCs), obtained at new diagnosis, from a patient treated with antithyroid drugs. The sequence was collected from a female donor with Graves disease. V and J are TRBV12-5 and TRBJ2-2; 10 positions agree with TRBD1. This CDR3 reads CASVVVETGGDGELFF. The DNA of the CDR3 is TGTGCTAGTGTAGTCGTAGAGACAGGGGGCGACGGGGAGCTGTTTTTT.